The 32 T cell receptor beta chains given below trace back to one sample, sequenced in a study of blood T cells in healthy people across ages. The authors ran a second PCR of roughly 6 to 12 cycles using a sample-barcoded 5' primer and a J-beta primer mix. TCRdb fed the 5' RACE reads into MiXCR, producing one record per CDR3 protein. This sample carries 700,000 or so distinct CDR3 sequences, approximately 22% of them seen once, and the ten largest clones take about 22%. The sequencing input was blood. These receptors were taken from a man between 65 and 80 years old in good health.

CDR3: CSARRGLETQYF. CDR3 bases: TGCAGTGCCCGAAGGGGTTTAGAGACCCAGTACTTC. The chain couples TRBV20-1 to TRBJ2-7; TRBD1 might be the D (5 bases). The J call may be incorrect, as the DNA end agrees better with TRBJ2-5. Germline V gives CDR1 DFQATT, CDR2 SNEGSKA (reference sequence). The CDR3 consists of 12 residues.

This clonotype turned up a few times. The genes are TRBV5-1 and TRBJ1-2; maybe TRBD1 (5 bases). Per the germline V gene, CDR1 is SGHRS and CDR2 is YFSETQ. Trimming stripped 0 bases from V and 4 bases from J, with 16 bases between. The CDR3 is 16 residues long. CDR3 coding DNA: TGCGCCAGCAGCTTGGATTCAGCTAGGGGAAGCTATGGCTACACCTTC. Translation: CASSLDSARGSYGYTF.

The chain is built from TRBV18 and TRBJ2-5; D gene unclear. The V end was cut by 2 bases, the J end by 5 bases, with 9 bases between. CDR3 size: 13 residues. Germline V gives CDR1 KGHSH, CDR2 LQKENI. DNA of the CDR3: TGTGCCAGCTCACCAAACACTTGGGAGACCCAGTACTTC. This encodes CASSPNTWETQYF.

This clonotype was observed a few times. The rearrangement links TRBV20-1 to TRBJ1-2; 10 nucleotides agree with TRBD1. CDR3 length: 14 amino acids. J gave up 8 bases and V 5 bases, and 11 bases lay outside the gene matches. CDR1 DFQATT and CDR2 SNEGSKA come from the germline V gene (reference sequence). The CDR3 spells CSAPGTGAVGGYTF. DNA for the CDR3: TGCAGTGCTCCCGGGACAGGGGCAGTAGGAGGCTACACCTTC.

This chain joins TRBV12-3 or TRBV12-4 and TRBJ2-7; tentatively, D is TRBD1 (7 bases). The J call is in doubt because the DNA end fits TRBJ2-5 better. The CDR3 covers 18 residues. This chain's CDR3 is CASSSTLPGLRGKETQYF. CDR3 nucleotides: TGTGCCAGCAGTTCGACCCTACCGGGACTCAGGGGGAAAGAGACCCAGTACTTC.

This clonotype was seen a handful of times. This chain uses TRBV5-1 with TRBJ2-7, with 9 bases lining up with TRBD1. The germline gives CDR1 SGHRS, CDR2 YFSETQ. J was trimmed by 0 bases and V by 3 bases; bases with no gene match: 4. CDR3 length: 15 residues. CDR3 amino acids: CASSWDRVNSYEQYF. In DNA form, the CDR3 reads TGCGCCAGCAGCTGGGACAGGGTCAACTCCTACGAGCAGTACTTC.

This clonotype showed up just a few times. The V gene is TRBV4-1, the J gene TRBJ1-2; tentative D call: TRBD1 (5 bases). V was clipped by 1 base and J by 3 bases, with 6 bases between them. The CDR3 extends over 13 amino acids. Per the germline V gene, CDR1 is MGHRA and CDR2 is YSYEKL. CDR3 region: CASSQGGYYGYTF. As DNA, the CDR3 is TGCGCCAGCAGCCAAGGGGGCTACTATGGCTACACCTTC.

This clonotype has more than one count but fewer than ten. V gene TRBV6-2 or TRBV6-3 combines with J gene TRBJ2-7; no firm D call. V lost 1 base to trimming and J lost 7 bases, with 11 bases between them. Germline V gene sequence: CDR1 MNHEY, CDR2 SVGEGT. CDR3 length equals 13 residues. The CDR3 loop reads CASSYLKPDEQYV. The CDR3 DNA sequence: TGTGCCAGCAGTTACTTAAAGCCAGATGAGCAGTACGTC.

In its sample, this clonotype was seen a few times. The chain combines TRBV5-1 with TRBJ1-5, with no clear D. V was pared by 2 bases and J by 7 bases, with 16 bases between. The CDR3 covers 15 residues. The germline CDR1 and CDR2 sequences are SGHRS and YFSETQ. CDR3 in amino acids: CASSLTAGDEQPQHF. Here the CDR3 DNA reads TGCGCCAGCAGCTTAACGGCAGGAGATGAACAGCCCCAGCATTTT. The full variable domain, completed using reference TRBV5-1 and TRBJ1-5, is KAGVTQTPRYLIKTRGQQVTLSCSPISGHRSVSWYQQTPGQGLQFLFEYFSETQRNKGNFPGRFSGRQFSNSRSEMNVSTLELGDSALYLCASSLTAGDEQPQHFGDGTRLSIL.

The rearrangement uses TRBV7-8 and TRBJ2-3; the D is unclear. Germline CDR1 is SGHVS and CDR2 is FQNEAQ. This CDR3 comprises 12 residues. V was cut by 7 bases and J by 4 bases, with 9 bases left in between. The CDR3 sequence is CASTVRADTQYF. For the CDR3, the DNA is TGTGCCAGCACCGTACGGGCAGATACGCAGTATTTT.

This clonotype was counted between two and nine times. This chain links TRBV10-2 with TRBJ2-3; no reliable D call. V lost 4 bases to trimming and J lost 4 bases, with 6 bases between them. The CDR3 has 12 residues. CDR1 is WSHSY and CDR2 is SAAADI in the germline V gene. The chain's CDR3 is CASSGMADTQYF. CDR3 coding DNA: TGCGCCAGCAGTGGAATGGCAGATACGCAGTATTTT.

This clonotype was counted only a few times. Germline is not matched at one junction end, which may reflect a read error. This chain's CDR3 is CASSPWAGSTGVLFF. In DNA form, the CDR3 reads TGTGCCAGCAGTCCCTGGGCAGGGAGCACCGGGGTGCTGTTTTTT. The genes are TRBV28 and TRBJ2-2, with D perhaps matching TRBD1 or TRBD2 (5 bases each). The CDR3 length is 15 residues. CDR1 MDHEN and CDR2 SYDVKM come from the germline V gene.

The chain carries TRBV14 and TRBJ2-7; TRBD2 is a possible D gene (6 bases). The end of the DNA is better explained by TRBJ2-1, so the J call may be wrong. The CDR3 is 16 residues long. Per the germline V gene, CDR1 is SGHDN and CDR2 is FVKESK. Here the CDR3 DNA reads TGTGCCAGCAGCTCCTTACTAGCAGCCCCCTACAATGAGCAGTTCTTC. Translation: CASSSLLAAPYNEQFF.

This clonotype was observed a few times. V gene TRBV24-1 combines with J gene TRBJ2-4; D may be TRBD2 (6 bases). The V end lost 4 bases, the J end lost 8 bases, and 11 bases lay between the germline ends. The CDR3 loop spans 13 amino acids. Per the germline V gene, CDR1 is KGHDR and CDR2 is SFDVKD. In nucleotides, the CDR3 is TGTGCCACCAGTGAGTCGGGGGACGACATTCAGTACTTC. Translation gives CATSESGDDIQYF.

This clonotype showed up just a few times. The rearrangement joins TRBV7-2 to TRBJ2-7; D call uncertain. This CDR3 has 15 amino acids. Trimming pared 3 bases from V and 2 bases from J, leaving 14 bases between. In germline, CDR1 is SGHTA, CDR2 FQGNSA. The DNA of the CDR3 is TGTGCCAGCAGCTTTGGAGTAGCCGCTACCTACGAGCAGTACGTC. This encodes CASSFGVAATYEQYV.

The rearrangement uses TRBV3-1 and TRBJ1-2, with TRBD1 as a possible D gene (6 bases). Germline CDR1 is LGHDT and CDR2 is YNNKEL (reference sequence). The CDR3 totals 16 residues. The V end lost 2 bases, the J end lost 7 bases, and 20 bases lay between the germline ends. CDR3 in DNA: TGTGCCAGCAGCCAATTGGGGGCAGGGAAGTGGGTTGGCTACACCTTC. Translating gives CASSQLGAGKWVGYTF.

This clonotype has more than one count but fewer than ten. The gene calls are TRBV6-5 and TRBJ2-3, with a possible D match to TRBD2 (6 bases). The CDR3 extends over 20 amino acids. From germline, CDR1 is MNHEY and CDR2 SVGAGI. Between the trimmed V and J ends, which lost 2 bases and 5 bases, there was a span of 29 bases. CDR3 sequence: CASSYTSVLVRGNGEDTQYF. CDR3 nucleotide sequence: TGTGCCAGCAGTTACACGAGTGTGTTGGTCCGGGGGAACGGGGAAGATACGCAGTATTTT.

The V gene is TRBV12-3 or TRBV12-4, the J gene TRBJ1-4; 8 bases agree with TRBD1. Trimming removed 3 bases from V and 8 bases from J; junction bases left unmatched: 5. The CDR3 spans 14 residues. The CDR3 loop reads CASSLARGREKLFF. The CDR3, as DNA: TGTGCCAGCAGTTTGGCCAGGGGGCGAGAAAAACTGTTTTTT.

This chain uses TRBV12-3 or TRBV12-4 with TRBJ2-7; tentatively, D is TRBD1 (6 bases). The length of the CDR3 is 16 residues. Between the trimmed V and J ends, which lost 3 bases and 1 base, there was a span of 16 bases. CDR3 amino acids: CASSFRGPDLSYEQYF. DNA for the CDR3: TGTGCCAGCAGTTTCAGGGGACCAGATTTGTCCTACGAGCAGTACTTC.

The V gene is TRBV20-1, the J gene TRBJ1-3, with a weak D call TRBD1 (5 bases). Germline assignment: CDR1 DFQATT and CDR2 SNEGSKA (reference sequence). Trimming left V 6 bases short and J 0 bases short, with 12 bases between. CDR3 size: 14 residues. The CDR3 nucleotides are TGCAGTGCAATCCGGGGGGACTCTGGAAACACCATATATTTT. Encoded protein: CSAIRGDSGNTIYF.

The genes are TRBV28 and TRBJ2-4, with D unclear. Germline V gene data show CDR1 as MDHEN and CDR2 as SYDVKM. V lost 3 bases and J 0 bases, leaving 6 bases between the germline ends. The CDR3 runs to 14 residues. CDR3 bases: TGTGCCAGCAGTTTCTCTCTAGCCAAAAACATTCAGTACTTC. This translates into CASSFSLAKNIQYF. Based on the CDR3 plus reference TRBV28 and TRBJ2-4, the full variable domain is DVKVTQSSRYLVKRTGEKVFLECVQDMDHENMFWYRQDPGLGLRLIYFSYDVKMKEKGDIPEGYSVSREKKERFSLILESASTNQTSMYLCASSFSLAKNIQYFGAGTRLSVL.

V usage is TRBV7-9 and J usage is TRBJ1-1, with a weak D call TRBD1 (5 bases). V dropped 7 bases and J dropped 2 bases, with 17 bases sitting between them. The germline gives CDR1 SEHNR, CDR2 FQNEAQ (reference sequence). CDR3 length equals 15 residues. CDR3 sequence reads: CASTRGGVRNTEAFF. For the CDR3, the DNA is TGTGCCAGCACCCGCGGGGGGGTTAGAAACACTGAAGCTTTCTTT.

The chain employs TRBV12-3 or TRBV12-4 and TRBJ2-3; D might be TRBD2 (6 bases). The CDR3 consists of 16 residues. V was clipped by 1 base and J by 6 bases, with 17 bases between them. In nucleotides, the CDR3 is TGTGCCAGCAGTTTAGGTTGGGGTGCGGCGGGGGATACGCAGTATTTT. It encodes CASSLGWGAAGDTQYF.

The chain has TRBV27 and TRBJ2-3; 13 nucleotides match TRBD2. The CDR3 is 18 residues long. V trimming: 5 bases; J trimming: 2 bases; junction bases outside the gene matches: 10. Per the germline V gene, CDR1 is MNHEY and CDR2 is SMNVEV (reference sequence). The CDR3 DNA is TGTGCCAGCAGTCCAAGGGCGGGACTAGCGGGACTCACAGATACGCAGTATTTT. It encodes CASSPRAGLAGLTDTQYF.

There are a few counts of this clonotype. The genes are TRBV20-1 and TRBJ1-4; D is perhaps TRBD1 (6 bases). V was pared by 3 bases and J by 6 bases, with 11 bases between. The length of the CDR3 is 13 residues. Germline V gene data show CDR1 as DFQATT and CDR2 as SNEGSKA (reference sequence). CDR3 residues: CSARDSSDEKLFF. CDR3 nucleotide sequence: TGCAGTGCTAGGGACAGTTCTGATGAAAAACTGTTTTTT.

This rearrangement joins TRBV7-3 to TRBJ2-5; D ambiguous. Trimming pared 3 bases from V and 5 bases from J, leaving 16 bases between. The CDR3 spans 15 residues. Germline V CDR1 and CDR2: SGHTA, FQGTGA. The DNA of the CDR3 is TGTGCCAGCAGCTTCTCCGTATGGTTGGTGGAGACCCAGTACTTC. Translated: CASSFSVWLVETQYF.

The chain employs TRBV6-5 and TRBJ1-6; the D is unclear. CDR1 and CDR2 from the germline V gene are MNHEY and SVGAGI. This CDR3 is 15 amino acids long. Trimming pared 5 bases from V and 6 bases from J, leaving 14 bases between. This CDR3 is CASSLTRRTNSPLHF. CDR3 bases: TGTGCCAGCAGTCTAACCCGGAGGACTAATTCACCCCTCCACTTT.

This clonotype has just a few counts. This rearrangement joins TRBV6-5 to TRBJ2-3; 10 bases align to TRBD1. V dropped 6 bases and J dropped 4; count of bases not matched to a gene: 10. The CDR3 runs 16 residues. Germline V lookup: CDR1 MNHEY, CDR2 SVGAGI. This CDR3 is CASRITGTGVADTQYF. CDR3 DNA: TGTGCCAGCAGGATAACCGGGACAGGGGTTGCAGATACGCAGTATTTT.

This clonotype was seen many times. The rearrangement uses TRBV24-1 and TRBJ2-4; D is unclear. Trimming stripped 4 bases from V and 7 bases from J, with 16 bases between. CDR3 length equals 15 residues. The V gene's germline CDR1 is KGHDR and CDR2 SFDVKD. The DNA for the CDR3 is TGTGCCACCAGTGACCCACGTCAACCTGGGAACATTCAGTACTTC. Protein: CATSDPRQPGNIQYF.

This rearrangement joins TRBV2 to TRBJ2-1, with 9 bases aligning to TRBD2. The CDR3 totals 13 residues. V shed 7 bases and J 7 bases; nucleotides not matched to a gene: 5. Germline CDR1 SNHLY, CDR2 FYNNEI. The CDR3: CASNWLAGNEQFF. The CDR3 coding sequence is TGTGCCAGCAATTGGCTAGCGGGGAATGAGCAGTTCTTC.

This clonotype was seen more than once but under ten times. The genes are TRBV4-1 and TRBJ2-3, with 10 bases matching TRBD2. V lost 0 bases and J lost 0; bases outside the gene matches: 6. The CDR3 runs to 18 residues. Germline lookup yields CDR1 MGHRA and CDR2 YSYEKL. The CDR3 reads CASSQEFRTSGSTDTQYF. CDR3 sequence (DNA): TGCGCCAGCAGCCAAGAGTTCCGGACTAGCGGTAGCACAGATACGCAGTATTTT.

The chain couples TRBV7-9 to TRBJ1-4, with TRBD1 matching over 12 bases. The CDR3 contains 14 residues. The germline V gene encodes CDR1 SEHNR and CDR2 FQNEAQ (reference sequence). Trimming removed 4 bases from V and 8 bases from J; junction bases left unmatched: 2. The DNA of the CDR3 is TGTGCCAGCAGCTGGGACAGGGGGCGGGAAAAACTGTTTTTT. It codes for CASSWDRGREKLFF. The full variable domain, its missing parts supplied by reference TRBV7-9 and TRBJ1-4, is DTGVSQNPRHKITKRGQNVTFRCDPISEHNRLYWYRQTLGQGPEFLTYFQNEAQLEKSRLLSDRFSAERPKGSFSTLEIQRTEQGDSAMYLCASSWDRGREKLFFGSGTQLSVL.